This entry is about one T cell receptor beta chain. What it binds is not known. These data come from a study of cytomegalovirus exposure and HLA in healthy donors. A multiplex PCR was run with 60 Vbeta primers and 13 Jbeta primers. As originally analysed: Later analysis identified tens of millions of unique TCR beta chains, some 10 million shared. Assay used: immunoSEQ multiplex PCR; TCRdb lists only in-frame clones, some missing. The V and J calls and clone size are taken from that table; D and trimming were inferred from the DNA. The sample has about 140,000 clones, 75% to 85% seen once. Overall study results and limits: Analysis was carried out at a later point, and it linked a missense DCLRE1C variant to TCR beta V- and J-gene trimming. Most TCR beta V segments were productive about 90% or about 30% of the time in an earlier analysis. Most TCR sequences showed up rarely, but some public TCRs showed up in many donors.

Germline CDR1 reads LGHNA; CDR2 reads YNFKEQ. V lost 0 bases to trimming and J lost 8 bases, with 18 bases between them. The CDR3 extends over 16 amino acids. The receptor was derived from a man aged 45-65 years in good health and CMV-seronegative. This rearrangement joins TRBV4-2 to TRBJ2-3; possible D gene TRBD1, 7 bases. The sequenced material came from PBMCs. This CDR3 is CASSQDSAGGRVTQYF. DNA for the CDR3: TGTGCCAGCAGCCAAGATTCGGCAGGGGGGAGAGTTACGCAGTATTTT.